Listed below are T cell receptor beta chains from one sample, sequenced in a study of regulatory T cells in long-lasting Graves disease. TCRdb redid the calling of the multiplex PCR reads with MiXCR, one entry per CDR3 protein. The table includes around 400,000 distinct CDR3 sequences, about 23% detected once. Sequenced material: peripheral blood mononuclear cells (PBMCs), taken when the disease was refractory, from a patient treated with antithyroid drugs. The receptors come from a woman aged 35 to 49 with Graves disease. Each CDR3 is given with its conserved first and last residue. The order of the fields is J gene, clone size, D gene, V gene, CDR3 protein, CDR3 DNA. D genes are given only for firm matches. A clone size is listed for some rows: how often the clone was seen (once, few, many), or a class if it is expanded.

TRBJ1-2	-	TRBD1	TRBV6-2/TRBV6-3	CASSYGTGGAGGYTF	TGTGCCAGCAGTTACGGGACAGGGGGCGCGGGTGGCTACACCTTC
TRBJ1-1	-	-	TRBV6-2/TRBV6-3	CASREGHALGAFF	TGTGCCAGCAGAGAGGGACATGCCCTTGGGGCTTTCTTT
TRBJ1-6	few	-	TRBV5-6	CASSPGLGLDSPLHF	TGTGCCAGCAGCCCCGGTCTAGGATTGGATTCACCCCTCCACTTT
TRBJ1-1	-	-	TRBV4-1	CASSHPGTPRNTEAFF	TGCGCCAGCAGCCATCCCGGGACCCCAAGGAACACGGAAGCTTTCTTT
TRBJ2-5	many	-	TRBV27	CASSLYRFQETQYF	TGTGCCAGCAGTTTATACCGGTTTCAAGAGACCCAGTACTTC
TRBJ2-7	many	-	TRBV28	CASSFGSPYEQYF	TGTGCCAGCAGTTTCGGGAGCCCCTACGAGCAGTACTTC
TRBJ2-2	-	TRBD2	TRBV2	CASRRLAGGANTGELFF	TGTGCCAGCAGGAGACTAGCGGGGGGGGCGAACACCGGGGAGCTGTTTTTT
TRBJ2-5	many	-	TRBV13	CASSPGTHETQYF	TGTGCCAGCAGCCCCGGGACCCACGAGACCCAGTACTTC
TRBJ1-4	-	-	TRBV7-9	CASSSSVGRLRKLFF	TGTGCCAGCAGCTCTAGTGTAGGACGTCTGAGAAAACTGTTTTTT
TRBJ1-2	many	-	TRBV27	CASSPLKGAVGYTF	TGTGCCAGCAGTCCCCTTAAAGGGGCGGTTGGCTACACCTTC
TRBJ2-7	few	-	TRBV20-1	CSAPVRDPYEQYF	TGCAGTGCCCCCGTTAGGGACCCCTACGAGCAGTACTTC
TRBJ1-1	-	-	TRBV10-3	CAISGPGSTEAFF	TGTGCCATCAGTGGCCCCGGGAGCACTGAAGCTTTCTTT
TRBJ2-7	few	-	TRBV7-3	CASSLLPDESYEQYF	TGTGCCAGCAGCTTACTACCGGACGAGTCCTACGAGCAGTACTTC
TRBJ2-5	-	-	TRBV4-1	CASSHLQGEGETQYF	TGCGCCAGCAGCCATTTACAGGGGGAGGGTGAGACCCAGTACTTC
TRBJ2-7	-	TRBD1	TRBV20-1	CSAKWGQGDSYEQYF	TGCAGTGCAAAATGGGGACAGGGGGACTCCTACGAGCAGTACTTC
TRBJ2-5	many	TRBD2	TRBV10-3	CAIRGGLIQETQYF	TGTGCCATTCGCGGGGGGCTGATCCAAGAGACCCAGTACTTC
TRBJ2-2	few	TRBD2	TRBV12-3/TRBV12-4	CASRTSGRSSGELFF	TGTGCCAGCAGGACTAGCGGGAGATCTTCCGGGGAGCTGTTTTTT
TRBJ2-7	-	TRBD2	TRBV19	CASSIVAGLYEQYF	TGTGCCAGTAGTATTGTAGCGGGGCTCTACGAGCAGTACTTC
TRBJ2-1	-	TRBD2	TRBV2	CASSATSGRAVNEQFF	TGTGCCAGCAGTGCGACTAGCGGGAGGGCCGTGAATGAGCAGTTCTTC
TRBJ2-7	-	-	TRBV29-1	CSVEDGLGQYF	TGCAGCGTGGAAGATGGATTGGGACAGTACTTC
TRBJ1-1	-	-	TRBV3-1	CASSQERRKGMNTEAFF	TGTGCCAGCAGCCAAGAAAGACGTAAGGGGATGAACACTGAAGCTTTCTTT
TRBJ2-7	many	TRBD1	TRBV27	CASWTGTGFHEQYF	TGTGCCAGCTGGACCGGGACAGGGTTCCACGAGCAGTACTTC